The entry below describes one TCR beta chain. Its antigen is not identified. The CDR3 does not close with the conserved phenylalanine or tryptophan, likely indicating a read error. There are 13 residues in the CDR3. Germline-derived CDR1 and CDR2 are MGHRA and YSYEKL. These data are taken from a study of T cell repertoires in cytomegalovirus infection. Using its own MiXCR run on the reads, TCRdb lists one record per CDR3 protein. The data contain 100,000 to 150,000 distinct CDR3 sequences, about 24% of them seen just once; the ten biggest clones take up roughly 35%. This TCR derives from a human donor in good health (CMV status not recorded). Some clones in this sample may be carry-over from other donors' samples. The sample consisted of PBMCs, sequenced either directly or after in vitro stimulation (not recorded which). The V call is TRBV4-1, the J call TRBJ2-1, with no clear D. CDR3 DNA: TGTGCCAGCAGCCAAGAACGTCCGGATGAGCAGTTCTCC. Protein sequence: CASSQERPDEQFS.